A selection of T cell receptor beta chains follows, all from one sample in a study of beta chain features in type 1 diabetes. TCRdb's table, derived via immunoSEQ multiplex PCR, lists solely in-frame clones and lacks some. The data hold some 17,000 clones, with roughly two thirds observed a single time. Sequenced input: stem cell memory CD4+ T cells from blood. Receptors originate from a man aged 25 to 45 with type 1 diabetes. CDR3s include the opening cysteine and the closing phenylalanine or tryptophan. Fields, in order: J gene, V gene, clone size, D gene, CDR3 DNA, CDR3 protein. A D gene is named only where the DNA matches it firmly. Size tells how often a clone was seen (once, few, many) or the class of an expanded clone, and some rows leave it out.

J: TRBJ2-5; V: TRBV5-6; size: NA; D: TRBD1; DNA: TGTGCCAGCAGCCACGGGACAGTCCAAGAGACCCAGTACTTC; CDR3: CASSHGTVQETQYF
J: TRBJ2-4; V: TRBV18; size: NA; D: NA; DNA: TGTGCCAGCTCACGCCCCCAAACCAAGCACATTCAGTACTTC; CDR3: CASSRPQTKHIQYF
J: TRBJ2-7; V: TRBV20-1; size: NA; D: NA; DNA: TGCAGTACCGCCAGCTCCTACGAGCAGTACTTC; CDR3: CSTASSYEQYF
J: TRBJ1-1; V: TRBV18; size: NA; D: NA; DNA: TGTGCCAGCTCACCACCCCCCCGCACTGAAGCTTTCTTT; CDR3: CASSPPPRTEAFF
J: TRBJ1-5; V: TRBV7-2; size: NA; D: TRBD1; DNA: TGTGCCAGCAGCTCTATGGACAGGGGGGCCCAGCATTTT; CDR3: CASSSMDRGAQHF
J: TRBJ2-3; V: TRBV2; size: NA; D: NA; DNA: TGTGCCAGCCGGGGGGCGGATACGCAGTATTTT; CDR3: CASRGADTQYF
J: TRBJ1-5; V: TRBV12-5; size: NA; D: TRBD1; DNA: TGTGCTAGTGCCCCGTACAGGGGCCCGGGAGGGGCCCAGCATTTT; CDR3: CASAPYRGPGGAQHF
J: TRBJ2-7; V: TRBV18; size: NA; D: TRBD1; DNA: TGTGCCAGCTCACCAGCCGGGACAGCAGGCTACGAGCAGTACTTC; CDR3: CASSPAGTAGYEQYF
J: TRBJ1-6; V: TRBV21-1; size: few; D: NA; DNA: TGTGCCAGCAGCCCGCCAGGGGTCTCCTATAATTCACCCCTCCACTTT; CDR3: CASSPPGVSYNSPLHF
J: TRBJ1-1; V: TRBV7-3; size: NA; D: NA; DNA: TGTGCCAGCAGCGAATGGCGGGGAATTGAAGCTTTCTTT; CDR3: CASSEWRGIEAFF
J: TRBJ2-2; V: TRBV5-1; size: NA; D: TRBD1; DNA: TGCGCCAGCGCCCTGACAGGGTCCGGGGAGCTGTTTTTT; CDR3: CASALTGSGELFF
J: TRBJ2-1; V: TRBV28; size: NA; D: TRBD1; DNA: TGTGCCAGCAACCTTCCGGGACAGGGAGGGGAGCAGTTCTTC; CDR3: CASNLPGQGGEQFF
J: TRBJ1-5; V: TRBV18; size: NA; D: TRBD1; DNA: TGTGCCAGCTCATCTTCGGACAGGGCCCCTCAGCCCCAGCATTTT; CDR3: CASSSSDRAPQPQHF
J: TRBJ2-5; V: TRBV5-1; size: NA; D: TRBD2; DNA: TGCGCCAGCAGCTTGGCCCTAGCGGGGGGTGAGACCCAGTACTTC; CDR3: CASSLALAGGETQYF
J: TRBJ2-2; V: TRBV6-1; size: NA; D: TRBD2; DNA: TGTGCCAGCAGTGAACTAGCGGTCGGGGAGCTGTTTTTT; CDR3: CASSELAVGELFF
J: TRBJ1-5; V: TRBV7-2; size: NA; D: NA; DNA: TGTGCCAGCAGCTTAGTCGGGGGAGTAAGGGTAGAGCCCCAGCATTTT; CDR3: CASSLVGGVRVEPQHF
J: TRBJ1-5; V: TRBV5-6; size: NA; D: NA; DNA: TGTGCCAGCAGCTTGTTACGGGACAATCAGCCCCAGCATTTT; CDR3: CASSLLRDNQPQHF
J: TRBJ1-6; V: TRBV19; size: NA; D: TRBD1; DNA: TGTGCCAGCGAGGACAGGCCAGGCAGTGGTTCACCCCTCCACTTT; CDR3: CASEDRPGSGSPLHF
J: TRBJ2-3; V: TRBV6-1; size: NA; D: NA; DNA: TGTGCCAGCAATAGTCCTCTTCGGAGCACAGATACGCAGTATTTT; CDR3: CASNSPLRSTDTQYF
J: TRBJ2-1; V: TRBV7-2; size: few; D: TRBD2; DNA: TGTGCCAGCAGCTTTAGCGGGGGTCCCTACAATGAGCAGTTCTTC; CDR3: CASSFSGGPYNEQFF
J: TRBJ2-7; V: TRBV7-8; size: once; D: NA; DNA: TGTGCCAGCAGCTTGGGGGACACCAGAACCTACGAGCAGTACTTC; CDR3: CASSLGDTRTYEQYF
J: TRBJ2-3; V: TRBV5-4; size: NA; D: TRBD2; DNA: TGTGCCAGCAGCTGGGGACTAGCGGGGGGGCTCACAGATACGCAGTATTTT; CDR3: CASSWGLAGGLTDTQYF
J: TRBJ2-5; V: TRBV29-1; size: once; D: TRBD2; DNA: TGCAGCGTTGCCTCCCGCGGGGGGGATGAGACCCAGTACTTC; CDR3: CSVASRGGDETQYF
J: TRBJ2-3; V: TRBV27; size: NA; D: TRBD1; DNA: TGTGCCAGCAGTCCGGGACAGGGGCGGAGTGGTGGAGATACGCAGTATTTT; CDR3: CASSPGQGRSGGDTQYF
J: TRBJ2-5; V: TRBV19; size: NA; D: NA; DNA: TGTGCCAGTAGTATAGGTGGGCAGGCTCCCCAAGAGACCCAGTACTTC; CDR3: CASSIGGQAPQETQYF
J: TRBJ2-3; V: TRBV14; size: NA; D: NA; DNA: TGTGCCAGCAGCCTGGTAGGGGGTTACACAGATACGCAGTATTTT; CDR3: CASSLVGGYTDTQYF